This TCR beta chain was recorded in a study of Ad26.COV2.S vaccination and SARS-CoV-2 variants. Notes on the study in general: Quantification of TCR breadth and depth may have yielded underestimates of total T cell responses.

Regarding treatment: some 20 received Ad26.COV2.S at low or high dose, single or two shots; roughly 5 received placebo; per-sample allocation not given. Samples were taken on day 63 after the first vaccine or placebo injection. Aged 18-55 years, donor was enrolled in Boston in 2020. An Ad26 vector was used to express Wuhan-strain SARS-CoV-2 spike as the vaccine. A word on this clone: Antigen: not known.

After removal of 2 bases from V and 4 bases from J, the junction contained 4 bases not matched to a gene. Germline CDR1 is KGHSH and CDR2 is LQKENI. The CDR3 runs to 14 residues. Data came from immunoSEQ multiplex PCR; TCRdb stores just in-frame clones and leaves some out. The table shows 350,000 to 400,000 clones, with 88% occurring only once. The material was peripheral blood, obtained in a trial of Ad26.COV2.S vaccine versus placebo. This clonotype originated in a person aged 18-65 years who received the Ad26.COV2.S COVID-19 vaccine or a placebo. V gene TRBV18 combines with J gene TRBJ1-2; 7 bases line up with TRBD1. The CDR3 region is CASSPARDSYGYTF. Here the CDR3 DNA reads TGTGCCAGCTCACCAGCCCGGGACAGCTATGGCTACACCTTC.